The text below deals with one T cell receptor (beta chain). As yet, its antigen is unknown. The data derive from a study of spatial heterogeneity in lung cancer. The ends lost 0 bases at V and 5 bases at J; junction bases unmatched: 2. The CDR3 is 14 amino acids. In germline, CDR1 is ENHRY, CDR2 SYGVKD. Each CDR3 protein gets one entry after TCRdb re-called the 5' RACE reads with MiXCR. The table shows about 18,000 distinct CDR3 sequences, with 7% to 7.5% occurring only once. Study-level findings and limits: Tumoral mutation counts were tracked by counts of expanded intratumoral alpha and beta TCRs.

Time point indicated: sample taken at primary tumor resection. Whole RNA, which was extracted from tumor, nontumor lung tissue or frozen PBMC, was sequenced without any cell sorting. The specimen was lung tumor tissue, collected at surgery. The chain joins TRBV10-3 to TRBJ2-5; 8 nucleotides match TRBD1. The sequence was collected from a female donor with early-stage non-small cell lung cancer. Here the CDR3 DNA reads TGTGCCATCAGTGAGTCGACAGGGGTGGAGACCCAGTACTTC. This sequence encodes CAISESTGVETQYF.